This T cell receptor (beta chain) appears in the sequencing data of a study of T cells in Graves' hyperthyroidism and ophthalmopathy. There were TCR beta CDR3 regions amplified from RNA transcripts. TCR CDR3 underwent first-round RT-PCR with the HTBI primer set. One entry per CDR3 protein results from TCRdb running MiXCR on the multiplex PCR reads. The data contain approximately 690,000 distinct CDR3 sequences, 13% to 15% of them singletons. Patients were excluded because of uncontrolled infection, other autoimmune disease, pregnancy or lactation. Deletions cut 0 bases from V and 3 bases from J, with 3 bases between. This CDR3 spans 13 amino acids. Germline values: CDR1 SGHRS, CDR2 YFSETQ. At least ten counts were recorded for this clonotype. Its antigen is currently unknown. Overall study results and limits: It was a median about seven months before onset that the model predicted ophthalmopathy. Among clonotypes expanded in thyroid above 0.001, most were also found in blood.

The sample was blood. The chain is built from TRBV5-1 and TRBJ2-2; D remains unclear. This receptor was identified in a woman aged 45 to 65 with Graves' ophthalmopathy. In DNA, the CDR3 is TGCGCCAGCAGCTTGGCGCACACCGGGGAGCTGTTTTTT. Protein sequence: CASSLAHTGELFF.